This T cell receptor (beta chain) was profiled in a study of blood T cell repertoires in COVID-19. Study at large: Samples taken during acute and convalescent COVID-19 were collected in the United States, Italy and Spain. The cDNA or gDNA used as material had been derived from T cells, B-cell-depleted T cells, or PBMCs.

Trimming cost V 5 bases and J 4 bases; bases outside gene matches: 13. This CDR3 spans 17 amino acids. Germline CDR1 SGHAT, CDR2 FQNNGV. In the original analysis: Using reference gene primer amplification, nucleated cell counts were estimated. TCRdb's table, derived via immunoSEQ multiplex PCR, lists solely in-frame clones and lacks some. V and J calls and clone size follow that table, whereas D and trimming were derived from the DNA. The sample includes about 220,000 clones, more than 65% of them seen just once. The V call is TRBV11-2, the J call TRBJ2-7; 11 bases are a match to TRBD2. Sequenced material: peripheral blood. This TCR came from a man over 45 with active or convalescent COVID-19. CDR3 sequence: CASSQPLPGLADYEQYF. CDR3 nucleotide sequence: TGTGCCAGCAGCCAACCCCTACCGGGACTAGCGGATTACGAGCAGTACTTC.